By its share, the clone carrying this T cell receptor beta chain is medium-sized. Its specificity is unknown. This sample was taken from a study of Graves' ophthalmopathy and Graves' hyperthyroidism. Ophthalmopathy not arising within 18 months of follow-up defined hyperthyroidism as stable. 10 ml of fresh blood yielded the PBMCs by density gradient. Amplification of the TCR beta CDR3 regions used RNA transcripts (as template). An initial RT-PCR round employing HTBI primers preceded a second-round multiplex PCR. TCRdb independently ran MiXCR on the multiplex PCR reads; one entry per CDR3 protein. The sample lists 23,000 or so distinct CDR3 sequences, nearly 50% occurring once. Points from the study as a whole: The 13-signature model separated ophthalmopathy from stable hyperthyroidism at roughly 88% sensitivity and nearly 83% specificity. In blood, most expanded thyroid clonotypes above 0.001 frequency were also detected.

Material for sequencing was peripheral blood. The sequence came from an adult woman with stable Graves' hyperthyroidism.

CDR3 protein: CSARLTSGSDTQYF. In DNA form, the CDR3 reads TGCAGTGCTAGATTGACTAGCGGATCCGATACGCAGTATTTT. The genes are TRBV20-1 and TRBJ2-3; 9 positions agree with TRBD2. Germline-derived CDR1 and CDR2 are DFQATT and SNEGSKA (reference sequence). After removal of 2 bases from V and 6 bases from J, the junction contained 6 bases not matched to a gene. The CDR3 spans 14 residues.